The sequence of this T cell receptor beta chain was determined in a study of T cell repertoires in cytomegalovirus infection. Trimming shortened V by 6 bases and J by 10 bases, and 16 bases separated the two germline ends. CDR3 length: 13 amino acids. Per germline, CDR1 SGHVS and CDR2 FQNEAQ. TCRdb fed the reads into MiXCR, producing one record per CDR3 protein. The table includes under 150,000 distinct CDR3 sequences, 20% to 30% detected once. This clonotype was detected many times. Its antigen is currently unknown. The sequence derives from a human donor in good health (CMV status not recorded). Some clones in this sample may be carry-over from other donors' samples. The sequenced sample consisted of PBMCs, sequenced either directly or after in vitro stimulation (not recorded which). The chain combines TRBV7-8 with TRBJ2-1; D gene uncertain. CDR3 DNA: TGTGCCAGCAGGCGTTCAGTAGCCCTCGAGCAGTTCTTC. Protein sequence: CASRRSVALEQFF.